This T cell receptor (beta chain) stems from a study of CD8 T cells in ankylosing spondylitis. Findings and limits, study-wide: Within ankylosing spondylitis blood, a TCR beta motif made up of eight or nine highly homologous variants appeared to be characteristic. There was reportedly significant enrichment of clones that were disease-linked in matched ankylosing spondylitis synovial fluid.

Trimming at V came to 0 bases and at J to 3 bases, leaving 1 base not matched to a gene. CDR3 size: 15 residues. Germline loops: CDR1 SGDLS, CDR2 YYNGEE. Scientists made TCR beta libraries using quantitative 5'-RACE with molecular barcodes. TCRdb called the 5' RACE reads again in MiXCR, with one record for every CDR3 protein. Of approximately 9,400 distinct CDR3 sequences in the sample, about 3.9% are singletons; the top ten hold over 9.5%. This clonotype was counted ten times or more. Its antigen is not identified. This TCR was sampled from a female donor with ankylosing spondylitis or in good health (not recorded which). Sequenced input: blood, either unsorted or a sorted T cell fraction (not recorded which). The V and J genes are TRBV9 and TRBJ2-2; 8 nucleotides line up with TRBD2. In DNA form, the CDR3 reads TGTGCCAGCAGCGTAGAGCGGGGGCACACCGGGGAGCTGTTTTTT. Its protein is CASSVERGHTGELFF.